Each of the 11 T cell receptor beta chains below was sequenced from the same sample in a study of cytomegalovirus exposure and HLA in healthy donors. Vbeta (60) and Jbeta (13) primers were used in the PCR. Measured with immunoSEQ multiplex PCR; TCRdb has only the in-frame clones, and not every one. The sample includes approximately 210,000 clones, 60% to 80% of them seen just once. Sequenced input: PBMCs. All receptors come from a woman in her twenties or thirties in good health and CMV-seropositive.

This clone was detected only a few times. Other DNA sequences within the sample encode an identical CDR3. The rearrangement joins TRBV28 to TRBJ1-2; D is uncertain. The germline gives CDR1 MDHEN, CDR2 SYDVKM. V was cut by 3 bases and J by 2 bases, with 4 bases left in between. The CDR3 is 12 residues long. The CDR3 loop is CASSLLNYGYTF. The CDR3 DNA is TGTGCCAGCAGTTTGCTAAACTATGGCTACACCTTC.

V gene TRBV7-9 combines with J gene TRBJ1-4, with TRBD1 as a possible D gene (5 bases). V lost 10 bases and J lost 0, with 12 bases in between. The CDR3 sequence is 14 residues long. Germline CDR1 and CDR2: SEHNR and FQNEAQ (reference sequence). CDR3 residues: CANSGVSTNEKLFF. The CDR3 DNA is TGTGCCAACTCGGGGGTGTCAACTAATGAAAAACTGTTTTTT.

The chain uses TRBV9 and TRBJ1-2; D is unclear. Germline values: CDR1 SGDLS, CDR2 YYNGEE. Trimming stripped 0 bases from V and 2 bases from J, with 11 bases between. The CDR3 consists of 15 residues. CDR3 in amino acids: CASSVAGGKNYGYTF. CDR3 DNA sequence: TGTGCCAGCAGCGTAGCTGGCGGAAAAAACTATGGCTACACCTTC. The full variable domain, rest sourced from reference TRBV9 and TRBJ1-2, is DSGVTQTPKHLITATGQRVTLRCSPRSGDLSVYWYQQSLDQGLQFLIQYYNGEERAKGNILERFSAQQFPDLHSELNLSSLELGDSALYFCASSVAGGKNYGYTFGSGTRLTVV.

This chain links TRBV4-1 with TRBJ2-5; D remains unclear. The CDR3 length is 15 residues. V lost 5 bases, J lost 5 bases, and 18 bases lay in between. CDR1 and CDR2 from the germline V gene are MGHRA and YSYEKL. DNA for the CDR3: TGCGCCAGCAGCGACGTGCGAGGATTGCGGGAGACCCAGTACTTC. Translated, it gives CASSDVRGLRETQYF.

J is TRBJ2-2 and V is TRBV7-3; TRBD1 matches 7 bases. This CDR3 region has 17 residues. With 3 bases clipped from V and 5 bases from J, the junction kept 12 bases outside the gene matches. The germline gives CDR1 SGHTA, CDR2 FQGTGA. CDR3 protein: CASSFGGTYRGTGELFF. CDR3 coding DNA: TGTGCCAGCAGCTTCGGAGGAACCTACAGGGGTACCGGGGAGCTGTTTTTT.

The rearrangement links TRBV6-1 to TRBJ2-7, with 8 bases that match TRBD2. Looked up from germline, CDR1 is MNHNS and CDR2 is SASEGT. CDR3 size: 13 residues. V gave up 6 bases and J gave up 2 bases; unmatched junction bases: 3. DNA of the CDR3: TGTGCCAGCAGGGGGACTAGAGCCTACGAGCAGTACTTC. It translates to CASRGTRAYEQYF.

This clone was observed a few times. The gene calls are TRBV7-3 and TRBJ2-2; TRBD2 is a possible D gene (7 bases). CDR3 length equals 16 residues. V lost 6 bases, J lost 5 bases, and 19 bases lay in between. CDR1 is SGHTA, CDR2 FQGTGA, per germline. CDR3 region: CASRAPWGGETGELFF. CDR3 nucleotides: TGTGCCAGCAGGGCCCCATGGGGGGGCGAAACCGGGGAGCTGTTTTTT.

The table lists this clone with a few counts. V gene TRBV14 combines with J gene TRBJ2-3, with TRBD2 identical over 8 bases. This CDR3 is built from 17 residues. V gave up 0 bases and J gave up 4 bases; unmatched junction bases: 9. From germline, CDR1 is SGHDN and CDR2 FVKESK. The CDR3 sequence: CASSQEWGLGSPDTQYF. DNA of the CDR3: TGTGCCAGCAGCCAAGAGTGGGGACTAGGTTCCCCAGATACGCAGTATTTT.

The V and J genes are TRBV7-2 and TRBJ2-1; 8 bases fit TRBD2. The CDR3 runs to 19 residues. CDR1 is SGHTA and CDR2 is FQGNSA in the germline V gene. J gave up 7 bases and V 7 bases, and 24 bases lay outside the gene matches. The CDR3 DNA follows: TGTGCCAGCACCTCTAGTGGGGCGGGGGGCAACCCCGTCGGTAATGAGCAGTTCTTC. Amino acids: CASTSSGAGGNPVGNEQFF.

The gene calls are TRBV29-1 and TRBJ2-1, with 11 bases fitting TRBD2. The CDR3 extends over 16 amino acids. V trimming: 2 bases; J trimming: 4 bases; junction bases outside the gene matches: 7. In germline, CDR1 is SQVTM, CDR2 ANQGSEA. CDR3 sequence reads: CSVENPLAGVYNEQFF. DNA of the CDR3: TGCAGCGTTGAAAACCCACTAGCGGGAGTTTACAATGAGCAGTTCTTC.

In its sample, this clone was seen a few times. This CDR3 is CASSRTSGTNNEQFF. Written as DNA, the CDR3 is TGTGCCAGCAGCCGGACTAGCGGGACAAACAATGAGCAGTTCTTC. This chain connects TRBV5-4 to TRBJ2-1, with 12 bases lining up with TRBD2. Germline V gene sequence: CDR1 SGHNT, CDR2 YYREEE (reference sequence). The CDR3 covers 15 residues. The J segment lost 5 bases and the V segment lost 4 bases, leaving 4 bases of the junction unmatched.